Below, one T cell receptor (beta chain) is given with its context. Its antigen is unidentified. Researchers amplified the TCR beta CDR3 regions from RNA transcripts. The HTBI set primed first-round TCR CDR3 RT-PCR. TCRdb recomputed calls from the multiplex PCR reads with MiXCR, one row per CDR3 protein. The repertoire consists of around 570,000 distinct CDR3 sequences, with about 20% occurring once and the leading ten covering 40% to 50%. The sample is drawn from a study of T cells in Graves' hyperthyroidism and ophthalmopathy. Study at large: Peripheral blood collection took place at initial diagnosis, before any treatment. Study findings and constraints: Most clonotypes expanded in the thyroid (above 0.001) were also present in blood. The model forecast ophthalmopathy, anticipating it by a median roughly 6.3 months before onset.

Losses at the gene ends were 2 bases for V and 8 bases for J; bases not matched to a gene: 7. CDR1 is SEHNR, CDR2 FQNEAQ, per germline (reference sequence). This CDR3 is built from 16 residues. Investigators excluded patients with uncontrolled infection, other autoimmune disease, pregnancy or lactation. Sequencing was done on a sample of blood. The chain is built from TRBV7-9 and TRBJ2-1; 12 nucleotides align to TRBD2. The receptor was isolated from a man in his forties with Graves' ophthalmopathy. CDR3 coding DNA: TGTGCCAGCAGCTTATTGACTAGCGGGGGAGGGCATGAGCAGTTCTTC. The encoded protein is CASSLLTSGGGHEQFF.